The clone carrying this TCR beta chain appeared once. TCRdb's copy holds only in-frame clones and misses some; the assay was immunoSEQ multiplex PCR. The data show over 45,000 clones, roughly 90% seen once. The data are from a study of T cell changes during pregnancy in multiple sclerosis. Germline V gene lookup returns CDR1 LNHDA and CDR2 SQIVND (reference sequence). The V segment lost 1 base and the J segment 8 bases; nucleotides outside the gene matches: 13. The CDR3 extends over 16 amino acids. Specimen: peripheral blood, collected in the first trimester of pregnancy. The gene calls are TRBV19 and TRBJ1-2, with TRBD1 matching 7 bases. This TCR derives from a female donor with multiple sclerosis, enrolled in a pregnancy study. This CDR3 is CASSIGQGDTYSGYTF. CDR3 nucleotide sequence: TGTGCCAGTAGTATAGGCCAGGGGGATACATATTCCGGCTACACCTTC.